This entry is about one TCR beta chain. These data come from a study of blood T cell repertoires in COVID-19. On the study more broadly: Acute and convalescent COVID-19 samples came from the United States, Italy and Spain.

Germline V gives CDR1 MNHNS, CDR2 SASEGT. V lost 4 bases and J lost 0; bases outside the gene matches: 6. The CDR3 spans 18 residues. Source study methods: Amplification of reference gene primers was used by the study to estimate nucleated cell counts. Clones were read by immunoSEQ multiplex PCR, and TCRdb kept only the in-frame ones, dropping some. V, J and clone size reflect that table, while D and trimming were determined from the DNA. Seen here are some 320,000 clones, roughly 90% observed once, and the top ten hold about 2.4%. Categorization into cohorts depended on clinical history that participants reported. Before being deemed recovered, Cohort 3 donors had two negative PCRs, clearance, or symptom resolution.

This chain joins TRBV6-1 and TRBJ1-6; 10 bases align to TRBD1. This sequence was found in a man aged 55 to 70 who had recovered from COVID-19. The sequenced material came from PBMCs or T cells enriched from blood (not recorded which). CDR3 sequence (DNA): TGTGCCAGCAGTGGGGGGACAGGGGCAAGCTCCTATAATTCACCCCTCCACTTT. Translated, it gives CASSGGTGASSYNSPLHF.